The 8 T cell receptor beta chains given below trace back to one sample, sequenced in a study of blood T cells in healthy people across ages. The use of a sample-barcoded 5' primer and a J-beta primer mix characterized a second PCR of roughly 6 to 11 cycles. TCRdb reprocessed the 5' RACE reads via MiXCR and lists one record per CDR3 protein. The table includes 1 million to 1.2 million distinct CDR3 sequences, around two fifths detected once. Sequencing was done on a sample of blood. Receptors originate from a man between 18 and 29 years old in good health.

The CDR3 reads CASSTNRVTQYF. The CDR3 coding sequence is TGTGCCAGCAGCACCAACCGGGTTACGCAGTATTTT. The rearrangement uses TRBV21-1 and TRBJ2-3; the table's D call of TRBD1 was not tested on the DNA. TRBV21-1 is shown as a pseudogene. The CDR3 runs 12 residues.

This chain links TRBV5-6 with TRBJ2-4; tentative D call: TRBD2 (6 bases). Germline V gene sequence: CDR1 SGHDT, CDR2 YYEEEE. V gave up 2 bases and J gave up 13 bases, with 22 bases separating them. This CDR3 spans 15 amino acids. This CDR3 reads CASSFGGVIRNEQYF. In DNA form, the CDR3 reads TGTGCCAGCAGCTTTGGCGGGGTAATTCGCAATGAGCAGTACTTC.

The chain is built from TRBV2 and TRBJ2-4; D is ambiguous. The closer fit of TRBJ2-7 to the DNA end suggests the J call may be wrong. This CDR3 contains 13 residues. Germline assignment: CDR1 SNHLY and CDR2 FYNNEI. Written as DNA, the CDR3 is TGTGCCAGCAGTGAAGGACCCGGGTACGAGCAGTACTTC. It encodes CASSEGPGYEQYF.

CDR3 amino acids: CASSFTVKETQYF. The CDR3 DNA sequence: TGTGCCAGCAGCTTTACAGTAAAAGAGACCCAGTACTTC. The chain couples TRBV7-7 to TRBJ2-5; unclear D gene. Trimming pared 3 bases from V and 3 bases from J, leaving 8 bases between. The CDR3 loop spans 13 amino acids. Germline CDR1 is SSHAT and CDR2 is FNYEAQ (reference sequence).

V is TRBV4-2 and J is TRBJ1-5; no definite D call. Germline-derived CDR1 and CDR2 are LGHNA and YNFKEQ. The CDR3 is 14 residues long. V was trimmed by 0 bases and J by 6 bases, leaving 9 bases between them. The CDR3 protein is CASSQDQGTQPQHF. The CDR3 DNA sequence: TGTGCCAGCAGCCAAGATCAAGGAACTCAGCCCCAGCATTTT.

The chain employs TRBV20-1 and TRBJ2-3; perhaps TRBD2 as D (6 bases). The CDR3 covers 16 residues. Germline-derived CDR1 and CDR2 are DFQATT and SNEGSKA (reference sequence). V was clipped by 3 bases and J by 0 bases, with 16 bases between them. CDR3 DNA: TGCAGTGCTAGTGCGGGGTTCCTCTCTAGCACAGATACGCAGTATTTT. It yields the protein CSASAGFLSSTDTQYF.

A single count supports this clonotype. A much larger clonotype is one base distant, so this may be a read error. This chain uses TRBV29-1 with TRBJ1-5, with D maybe TRBD1 (6 bases). CDR1 is SQVTM, CDR2 ANQGSEA, per germline. The CDR3 extends over 13 amino acids. CDR3 DNA sequence: TGCAGCGTTGAACAGGGGCCCAATCAGCCCCGGCATTTT. Translated, it gives CSVEQGPNQPRHF.

This chain uses TRBV7-9 with TRBJ1-1; weak D call: TRBD1 (6 bases). Germline V lookup: CDR1 SEHNR, CDR2 FQNEAQ (reference sequence). This CDR3 has 14 amino acids. Trimming shortened V by 6 bases and J by 1 base, and 12 bases separated the two germline ends. CDR3 DNA sequence: TGTGCCAGCAGAGAGGACAGACGGAACACTGAAGCTTTCTTT. Translating gives CASREDRRNTEAFF.